Following are 22 T cell receptor beta chains from one sample sequenced in a study of T cell changes during pregnancy in multiple sclerosis. The method was immunoSEQ multiplex PCR; TCRdb's version includes in-frame clones alone and lacks a portion of them. The sample contains about 17,000 clones, around 90% of which appear only once. Sequencing used CD8+ T cells from peripheral blood mononuclear cells, obtained after pregnancy. The source is a female donor in good health, enrolled as a control in a pregnancy study.

The chain is built from TRBV10-2 and TRBJ2-3, with D perhaps matching TRBD2 (6 bases). The germline V gene encodes CDR1 WSHSY and CDR2 SAAADI. This CDR3 contains 13 residues. The V gene lost 3 bases and the J gene lost 4 bases, with 8 bases spanning the gap. DNA of the CDR3: TGCGCCAGCAGTGATGGGGACTCAGATACGCAGTATTTT. As protein: CASSDGDSDTQYF.

The chain links TRBV14 to TRBJ1-3, with D possibly being TRBD1 (6 bases). CDR1 is SGHDN, CDR2 FVKESK, per germline. V was cut by 3 bases and J by 4 bases, with 10 bases left in between. The CDR3 has 14 amino acids. CDR3 region: CASSHPDRGNTIYF. For the CDR3, the DNA is TGTGCCAGCAGCCATCCGGACAGAGGAAACACCATATATTTT.

V and J are TRBV29-1 and TRBJ1-1; the match to TRBD1 covers 7 bases. Germline CDR1 SQVTM, CDR2 ANQGSEA. This CDR3 comprises 13 residues. Trimming at V came to 6 bases and at J to 2 bases, leaving 6 bases not matched to a gene. CDR3 sequence: CSVGGQSNTEAFF. Written as DNA, the CDR3 is TGCAGCGTAGGGGGACAGTCAAACACTGAAGCTTTCTTT.

This clone has a handful of counts. V is TRBV6-4 and J is TRBJ2-1; perhaps TRBD1 as D (7 bases). Deletions cut 3 bases from V and 4 bases from J, with 19 bases between. Germline assignment: CDR1 MRHNA and CDR2 SNTAGT. The CDR3 sequence is 17 residues long. CDR3 sequence reads: CASSEGSGGGDYNEQFF. The CDR3 DNA follows: TGTGCCAGCAGTGAAGGATCTGGAGGGGGCGATTACAATGAGCAGTTCTTC.

The gene calls are TRBV27 and TRBJ1-5; no definite D call. The germline V and J ends were trimmed by 5 bases and 7 bases, with 18 bases remaining between them. Germline CDR1 reads MNHEY; CDR2 reads SMNVEV (reference sequence). The CDR3 is 15 amino acids. The CDR3 region has the DNA TGTGCCAGCAGTCCCTCCGCGGGTTCTTGGCAGCCCCAGCATTTT. This sequence encodes CASSPSAGSWQPQHF.

This sequence joins TRBV6-4 and TRBJ2-3; 11 nucleotides line up with TRBD2. V shed 2 bases and J 2 bases; nucleotides not matched to a gene: 3. Germline V gene sequence: CDR1 MRHNA, CDR2 SNTAGT. This CDR3 is 16 amino acids long. The CDR3 is CASSDRLAGPTDTQYF. The CDR3 bases are TGTGCCAGCAGTGACAGACTAGCGGGGCCCACAGATACGCAGTATTTT.

This sequence joins TRBV7-9 and TRBJ2-7; no definite D call. Trimming took off 3 bases at V and 0 bases at J, with 12 bases between the two ends. The CDR3 loop spans 15 amino acids. Germline loops: CDR1 SEHNR, CDR2 FQNEAQ (reference sequence). CDR3: CASSLPGQSSYEQYF. DNA for the CDR3: TGTGCCAGCAGCTTGCCAGGTCAATCCTCCTACGAGCAGTACTTC.

This clone was detected once. This chain connects TRBV19 to TRBJ1-3; tentatively, D is TRBD1 (6 bases). Germline CDR1 reads LNHDA; CDR2 reads SQIVND (reference sequence). The CDR3 contains 15 residues. Deletions cut 7 bases from V and 1 base from J, with 14 bases between. CDR3: CASKTGGRSGNTIYF. The CDR3 DNA sequence: TGTGCCAGTAAAACGGGGGGCAGATCTGGAAACACCATATATTTT.

In this sample, this clone turned up a few times. The chain joins TRBV19 to TRBJ1-1, with D tentatively TRBD1 (5 bases). V was shortened by 0 bases and J by 2 bases, with 10 bases between the two germline ends. The CDR3 is 15 residues long. The germline V gene encodes CDR1 LNHDA and CDR2 SQIVND (reference sequence). This chain's CDR3 is CASSIDDSQNTEAFF. The CDR3 DNA reads TGTGCCAGTAGTATAGACGACAGTCAAAACACTGAAGCTTTCTTT.

The rearrangement links TRBV6-5 to TRBJ2-1, with a weak D call TRBD2 (6 bases). The CDR3 sequence is 15 residues long. V lost 5 bases and J 8 bases, leaving 19 bases between the germline ends. Germline-derived CDR1 and CDR2 are MNHEY and SVGAGI. The CDR3 loop reads CASSPNGGWPDEQFF. In nucleotides, the CDR3 is TGTGCCAGCAGTCCTAATGGGGGGTGGCCCGATGAGCAGTTCTTC.

The chain has TRBV7-6 and TRBJ2-2, with 11 bases matching TRBD2. The germline V gene encodes CDR1 SGHVS and CDR2 FNYEAQ. Trimming took 2 bases from V and 4 from J; bases not matched to a gene: 9. CDR3 length equals 18 residues. CDR3: CASSLWLAGGRGTGELFF. Written as DNA, the CDR3 is TGTGCCAGCAGCTTATGGCTAGCGGGGGGTCGCGGCACCGGGGAGCTGTTTTTT.

J is TRBJ1-3 and V is TRBV29-1; D not resolved. Trimming left V 6 bases short and J 4 bases short, with 7 bases between. Looked up from germline, CDR1 is SQVTM and CDR2 is ANQGSEA. The CDR3 totals 11 residues. CDR3 region: CSVEMGNTIYF. CDR3 sequence (DNA): TGCAGCGTCGAGATGGGAAACACCATATATTTT.

V is TRBV10-3 and J is TRBJ1-6; D uncertain. Germline CDR1 is ENHRY and CDR2 is SYGVKD. V lost 0 bases and J 5 bases, leaving 32 bases between the germline ends. The CDR3 consists of 23 residues. In DNA, the CDR3 is TGTGCCATCAGTGAGTCGATTACGACCGAAATGAGTATTGTGCGGGCAGATAATTCACCCCTCCACTTT. Its translation is CAISESITTEMSIVRADNSPLHF.

This rearrangement joins TRBV6-5 to TRBJ1-1, with 7 bases matching TRBD1. The V segment lost 4 bases and the J segment 0 bases; nucleotides outside the gene matches: 2. This CDR3 is 14 amino acids long. CDR1 and CDR2 (germline): MNHEY, SVGAGI. DNA of the CDR3: TGTGCCAGCAGTTCCGGGACAGTGAACACTGAAGCTTTCTTT. Encoded protein: CASSSGTVNTEAFF.

The chain is built from TRBV6-5 and TRBJ1-2, with a tentative D call TRBD1 (6 bases). CDR3 length: 15 amino acids. V lost 7 bases, J lost 2 bases, and 17 bases lay in between. Germline V gives CDR1 MNHEY, CDR2 SVGAGI. The CDR3 DNA follows: TGTGCCAGCAAACCCGAGGGGGTTTCAAACTATGGCTACACCTTC. Translation: CASKPEGVSNYGYTF.

The chain links TRBV19 to TRBJ2-7, with 11 bases identical to TRBD2. With V trimmed by 5 bases and J by 5 bases, 8 bases remained unmatched. The CDR3 runs 15 residues. The V gene's germline CDR1 is LNHDA and CDR2 SQIVND (reference sequence). CDR3 amino acids: CASSPTTSGAHEQYF. The CDR3 DNA reads TGTGCCAGTAGTCCAACGACTAGCGGGGCACACGAGCAGTACTTC.

This clone is judged large. The J gene is TRBJ1-5, the V gene TRBV6-1, with 8 bases identical to TRBD1. The germline V gene encodes CDR1 MNHNS and CDR2 SASEGT. The CDR3 length is 14 residues. Trimming took 2 bases from V and 5 from J; bases not matched to a gene: 2. This chain's CDR3 is CASSEWTGHQPQHF. CDR3 bases: TGTGCCAGCAGTGAATGGACAGGGCATCAGCCCCAGCATTTT.

This clone was counted between two and nine times. The chain employs TRBV6-5 and TRBJ1-1, with a weak D call TRBD1 (5 bases). V was cut by 6 bases and J by 6 bases, with 11 bases left in between. CDR1 and CDR2 (germline): MNHEY, SVGAGI. The CDR3 totals 12 residues. CDR3 protein: CASRSDRPEAFF. The CDR3 DNA follows: TGTGCCAGCAGGTCCGACAGACCTGAAGCTTTCTTT.

V is TRBV2 and J is TRBJ2-2; 7 bases agree with TRBD1. Germline V gene data show CDR1 as SNHLY and CDR2 as FYNNEI. The CDR3 is 15 amino acids. J lost 2 bases, V lost 6 bases, and 6 bases had no gene match. CDR3 in DNA: TGTGCCAGCAGCGGGACAGACTCCAACACCGGGGAGCTGTTTTTT. As protein: CASSGTDSNTGELFF.

The chain employs TRBV18 and TRBJ1-4, with 8 bases lining up with TRBD1. V was pared by 4 bases and J by 1 base, with 2 bases of the junction left unmatched. Germline assignment: CDR1 KGHSH and CDR2 LQKENI. This CDR3 comprises 15 residues. The CDR3 DNA is TGTGCCAGCTCACTAACAGGGGGAACTAATGAAAAACTGTTTTTT. Encoded protein: CASSLTGGTNEKLFF.

The chain is built from TRBV13 and TRBJ2-1; the D is unclear. The germline gives CDR1 PRHDT, CDR2 FYEKMQ (reference sequence). CDR3 length: 12 amino acids. The ends were cut back, 3 bases at V and 7 bases at J, with 7 bases in the middle. The CDR3 bases are TGTGCCAGCAGCTTGTCCGGGAATGAGCAGTTCTTC. Encoded protein: CASSLSGNEQFF.

The genes are TRBV4-2 and TRBJ2-5; a possible D gene is TRBD2 (6 bases). V was trimmed by 0 bases and J by 0 bases, leaving 8 bases between them. Germline V gene lookup returns CDR1 LGHNA and CDR2 YNFKEQ. The CDR3 has 15 amino acids. CDR3 loop: CASSQDRGDQETQYF. The CDR3, as DNA: TGTGCCAGCAGCCAAGATCGCGGGGACCAAGAGACCCAGTACTTC.